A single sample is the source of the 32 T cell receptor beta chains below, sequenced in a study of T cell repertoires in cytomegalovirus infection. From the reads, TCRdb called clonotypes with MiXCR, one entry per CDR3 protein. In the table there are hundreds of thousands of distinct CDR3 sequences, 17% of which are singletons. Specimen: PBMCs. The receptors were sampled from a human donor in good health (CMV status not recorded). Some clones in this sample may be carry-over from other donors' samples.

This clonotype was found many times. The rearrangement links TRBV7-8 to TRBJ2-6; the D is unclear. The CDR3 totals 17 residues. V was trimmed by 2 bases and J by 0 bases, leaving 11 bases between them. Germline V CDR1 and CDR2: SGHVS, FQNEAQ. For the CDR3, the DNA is TGTGCCAGCAGCTTATTGGGCCGGACCTCTGGGGCCAACGTCCTGACTTTC. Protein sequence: CASSLLGRTSGANVLTF.

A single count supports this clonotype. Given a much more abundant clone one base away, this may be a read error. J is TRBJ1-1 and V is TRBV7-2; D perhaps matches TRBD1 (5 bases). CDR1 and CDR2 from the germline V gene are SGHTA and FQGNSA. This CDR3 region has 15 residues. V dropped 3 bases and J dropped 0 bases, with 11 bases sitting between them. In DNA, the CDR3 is TGTGCCAGCAGCTTCGCAGGGTACGTGAACACTGAAGCTTTCTTT. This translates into CASSFAGYVNTEAFF.

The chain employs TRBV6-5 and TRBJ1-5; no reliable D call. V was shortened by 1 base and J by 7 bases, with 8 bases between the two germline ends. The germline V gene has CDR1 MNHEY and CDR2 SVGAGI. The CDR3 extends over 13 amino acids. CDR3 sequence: CASSYYRGQPQHF. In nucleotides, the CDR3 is TGTGCCAGCAGTTACTATCGGGGACAGCCCCAGCATTTT.

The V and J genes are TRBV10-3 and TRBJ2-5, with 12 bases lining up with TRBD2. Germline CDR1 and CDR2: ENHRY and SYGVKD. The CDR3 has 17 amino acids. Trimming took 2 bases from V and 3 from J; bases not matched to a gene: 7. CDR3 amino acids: CAISEVASGGAKETQYF. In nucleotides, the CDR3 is TGTGCCATCAGTGAGGTCGCTAGCGGGGGGGCTAAAGAGACCCAGTACTTC.

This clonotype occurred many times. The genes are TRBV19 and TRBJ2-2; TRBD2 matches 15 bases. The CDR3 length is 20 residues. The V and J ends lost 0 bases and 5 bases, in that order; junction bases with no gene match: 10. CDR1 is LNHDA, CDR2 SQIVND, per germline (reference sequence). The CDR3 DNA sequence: TGTGCCAGTAGTATAGAATCCGAGTCTGGACTAGCGGGGGGGACCGGGGAGCTGTTTTTT. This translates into CASSIESESGLAGGTGELFF.

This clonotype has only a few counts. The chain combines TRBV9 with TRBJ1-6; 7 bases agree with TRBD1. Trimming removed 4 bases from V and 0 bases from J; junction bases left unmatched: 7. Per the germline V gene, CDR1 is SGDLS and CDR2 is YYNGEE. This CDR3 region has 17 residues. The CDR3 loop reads CASSPRQGRSYNSPLHF. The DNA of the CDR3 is TGTGCCAGCAGCCCTCGACAGGGTCGCTCCTATAATTCACCCCTCCACTTT. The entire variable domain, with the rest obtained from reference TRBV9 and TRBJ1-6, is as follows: DSGVTQTPKHLITATGQRVTLRCSPRSGDLSVYWYQQSLDQGLQFLIQYYNGEERAKGNILERFSAQQFPDLHSELNLSSLELGDSALYFCASSPRQGRSYNSPLHFGNGTRLTVT.

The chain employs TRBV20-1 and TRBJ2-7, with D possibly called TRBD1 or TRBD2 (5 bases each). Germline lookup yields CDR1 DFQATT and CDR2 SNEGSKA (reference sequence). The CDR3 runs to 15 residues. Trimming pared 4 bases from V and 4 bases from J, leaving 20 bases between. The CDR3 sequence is CSANRGGTAQYEQYF. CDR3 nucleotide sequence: TGCAGTGCTAATCGGGGTGGGACGGCGCAATACGAGCAGTACTTC.

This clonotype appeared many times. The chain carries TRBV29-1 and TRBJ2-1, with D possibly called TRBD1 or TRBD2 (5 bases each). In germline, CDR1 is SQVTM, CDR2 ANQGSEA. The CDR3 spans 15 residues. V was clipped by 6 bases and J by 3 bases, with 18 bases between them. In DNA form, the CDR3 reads TGCAGCGTAGGCCTGGGCCAGGGAGACTACAATGAGCAGTTCTTC. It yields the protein CSVGLGQGDYNEQFF.

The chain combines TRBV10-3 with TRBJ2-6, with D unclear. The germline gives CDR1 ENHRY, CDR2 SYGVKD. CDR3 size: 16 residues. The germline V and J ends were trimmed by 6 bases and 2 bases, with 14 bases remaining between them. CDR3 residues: CAIRRQADTGANVLTF. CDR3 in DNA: TGTGCCATCAGGAGGCAGGCAGATACTGGGGCCAACGTCCTGACTTTC.

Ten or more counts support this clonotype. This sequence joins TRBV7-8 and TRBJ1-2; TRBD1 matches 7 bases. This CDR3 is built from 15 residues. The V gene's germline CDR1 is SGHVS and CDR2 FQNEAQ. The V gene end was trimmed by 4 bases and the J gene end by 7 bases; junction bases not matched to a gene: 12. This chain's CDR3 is CASSSRQGGIGGYTF. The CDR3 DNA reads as TGTGCCAGCAGCTCCCGACAGGGAGGTATTGGTGGCTACACCTTC.

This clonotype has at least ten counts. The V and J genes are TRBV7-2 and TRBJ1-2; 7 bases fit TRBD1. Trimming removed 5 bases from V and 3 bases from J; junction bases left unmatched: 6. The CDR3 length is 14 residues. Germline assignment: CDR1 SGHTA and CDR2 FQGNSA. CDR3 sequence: CASSAVRGYYGYTF. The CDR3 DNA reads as TGTGCCAGCAGCGCCGTCAGGGGGTACTATGGCTACACCTTC.

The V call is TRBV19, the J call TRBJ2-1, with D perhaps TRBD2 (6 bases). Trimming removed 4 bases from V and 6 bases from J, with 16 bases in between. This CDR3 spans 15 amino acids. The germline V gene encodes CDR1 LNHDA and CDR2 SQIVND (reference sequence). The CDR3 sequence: CASSTWDGSLNEQFF. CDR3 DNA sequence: TGTGCCAGTAGTACCTGGGACGGGAGTCTCAATGAGCAGTTCTTC.

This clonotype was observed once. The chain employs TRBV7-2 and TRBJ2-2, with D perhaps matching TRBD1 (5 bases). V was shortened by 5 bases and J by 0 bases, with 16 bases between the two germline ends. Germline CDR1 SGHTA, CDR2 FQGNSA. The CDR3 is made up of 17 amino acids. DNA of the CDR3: TGTGCCAGCAGCAGCCGGACATCCCCCCCGAACACCGGGGAGCTGTTTTTT. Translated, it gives CASSSRTSPPNTGELFF.

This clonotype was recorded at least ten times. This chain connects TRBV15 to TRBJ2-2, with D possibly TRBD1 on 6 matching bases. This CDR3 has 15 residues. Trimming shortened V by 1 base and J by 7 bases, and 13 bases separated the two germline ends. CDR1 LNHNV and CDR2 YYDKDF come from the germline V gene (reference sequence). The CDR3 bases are TGTGCCACCAGCAGAGTAGGATGGGGGCGCGGGGAGCTGTTTTTT. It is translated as CATSRVGWGRGELFF.

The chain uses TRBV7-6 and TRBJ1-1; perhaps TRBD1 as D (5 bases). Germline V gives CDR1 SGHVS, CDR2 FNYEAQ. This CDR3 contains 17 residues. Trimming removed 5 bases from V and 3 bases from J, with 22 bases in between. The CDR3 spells CASSQPSLGRGDTEAFF. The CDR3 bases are TGTGCCAGCAGCCAGCCGTCCCTGGGACGGGGGGACACTGAAGCTTTCTTT.

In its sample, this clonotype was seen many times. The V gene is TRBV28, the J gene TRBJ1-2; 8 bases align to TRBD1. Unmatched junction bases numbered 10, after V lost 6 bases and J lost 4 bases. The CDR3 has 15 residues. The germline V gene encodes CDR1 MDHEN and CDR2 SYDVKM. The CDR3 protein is CASRAGQVYPYGYTF. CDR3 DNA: TGTGCCAGCAGAGCGGGACAGGTCTACCCCTATGGCTACACCTTC.

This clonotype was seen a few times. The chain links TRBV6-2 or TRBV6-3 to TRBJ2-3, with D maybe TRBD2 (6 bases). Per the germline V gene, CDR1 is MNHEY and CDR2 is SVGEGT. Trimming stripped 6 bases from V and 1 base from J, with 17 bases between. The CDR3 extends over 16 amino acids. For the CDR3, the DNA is TGTGCCAGCAGGGATAGCGGCGCAGCTGGCACAGATACGCAGTATTTT. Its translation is CASRDSGAAGTDTQYF.

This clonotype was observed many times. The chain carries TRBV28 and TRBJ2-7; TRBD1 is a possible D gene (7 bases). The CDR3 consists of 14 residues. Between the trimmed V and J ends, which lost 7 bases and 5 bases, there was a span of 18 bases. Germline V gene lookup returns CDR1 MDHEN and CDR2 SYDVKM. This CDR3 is CASNEEGARHEQYF. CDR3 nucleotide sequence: TGTGCCAGCAATGAGGAGGGGGCTCGCCACGAGCAGTACTTC.

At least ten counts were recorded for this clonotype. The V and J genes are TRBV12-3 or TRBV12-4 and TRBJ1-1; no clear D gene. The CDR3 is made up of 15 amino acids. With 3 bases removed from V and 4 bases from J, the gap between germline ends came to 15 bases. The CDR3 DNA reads TGTGCCAGCAGTTTCTGGAACATCGATGGCACTGAAGCTTTCTTT. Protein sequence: CASSFWNIDGTEAFF.

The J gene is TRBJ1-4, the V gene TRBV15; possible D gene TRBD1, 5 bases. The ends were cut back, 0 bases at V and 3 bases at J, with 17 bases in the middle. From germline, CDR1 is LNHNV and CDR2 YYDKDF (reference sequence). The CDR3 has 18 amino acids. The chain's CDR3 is CATSREEWQRGSNEKLFF. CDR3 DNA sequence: TGTGCCACCAGCAGAGAAGAGTGGCAACGGGGGTCTAATGAAAAACTGTTTTTT.

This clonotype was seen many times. CDR3 sequence reads: CASTPALAGIQETQYF. DNA of the CDR3: TGTGCCAGCACCCCCGCGCTAGCGGGGATCCAAGAGACCCAGTACTTC. The chain links TRBV7-2 to TRBJ2-5; the match to TRBD2 covers 9 bases. This CDR3 is 16 amino acids long. V trimming: 7 bases; J trimming: 1 base; junction bases outside the gene matches: 10. Germline V gene lookup returns CDR1 SGHTA and CDR2 FQGNSA.

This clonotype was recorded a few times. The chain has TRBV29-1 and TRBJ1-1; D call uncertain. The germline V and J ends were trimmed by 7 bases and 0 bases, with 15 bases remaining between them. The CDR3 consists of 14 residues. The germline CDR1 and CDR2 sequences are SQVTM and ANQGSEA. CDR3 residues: CSAADASMNTEAFF. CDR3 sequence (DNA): TGCAGCGCAGCCGACGCATCAATGAACACTGAAGCTTTCTTT.

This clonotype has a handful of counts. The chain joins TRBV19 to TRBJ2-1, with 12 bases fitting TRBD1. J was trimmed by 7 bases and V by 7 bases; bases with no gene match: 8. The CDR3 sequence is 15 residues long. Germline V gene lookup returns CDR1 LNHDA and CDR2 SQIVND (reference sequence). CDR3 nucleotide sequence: TGTGCCAGTACCCGGGACAGGGGGCAGTGGAATGAGCAGTTCTTC. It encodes CASTRDRGQWNEQFF.

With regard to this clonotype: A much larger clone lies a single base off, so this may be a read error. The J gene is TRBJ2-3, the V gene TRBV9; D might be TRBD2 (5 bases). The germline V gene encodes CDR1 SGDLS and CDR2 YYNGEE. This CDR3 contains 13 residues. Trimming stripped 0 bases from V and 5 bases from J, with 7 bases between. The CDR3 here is CASSVVGKDTQYF. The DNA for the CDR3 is TGTGCCAGCAGCGTAGTCGGGAAAGATACGCAGTATTTT.

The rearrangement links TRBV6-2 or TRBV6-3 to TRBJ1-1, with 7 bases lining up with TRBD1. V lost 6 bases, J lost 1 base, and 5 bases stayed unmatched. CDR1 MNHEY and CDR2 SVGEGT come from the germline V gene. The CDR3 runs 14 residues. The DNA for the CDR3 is TGTGCCAGCAGACCGGACAGGCCGAACACTGAAGCTTTCTTT. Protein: CASRPDRPNTEAFF.

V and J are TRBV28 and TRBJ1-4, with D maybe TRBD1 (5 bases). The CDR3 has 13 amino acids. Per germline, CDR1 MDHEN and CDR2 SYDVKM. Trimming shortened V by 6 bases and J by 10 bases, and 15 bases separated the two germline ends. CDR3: CASSLTGVGKLFF. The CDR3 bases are TGTGCCAGCAGCCTTACGGGGGTAGGAAAACTGTTTTTT.

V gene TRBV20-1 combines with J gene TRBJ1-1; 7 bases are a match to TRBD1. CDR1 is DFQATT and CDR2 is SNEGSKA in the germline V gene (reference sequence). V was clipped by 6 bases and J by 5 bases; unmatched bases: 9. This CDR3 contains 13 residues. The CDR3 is CSANQGQFTEAFF. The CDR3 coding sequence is TGCAGTGCCAACCAGGGACAGTTTACTGAAGCTTTCTTT.

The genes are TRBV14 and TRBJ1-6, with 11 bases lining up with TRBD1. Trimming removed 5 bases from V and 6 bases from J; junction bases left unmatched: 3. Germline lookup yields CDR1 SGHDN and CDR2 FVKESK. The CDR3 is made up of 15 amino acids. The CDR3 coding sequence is TGTGCCAGCAGCACCGGGACAGGGGGTAATTCACCCCTCCACTTT. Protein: CASSTGTGGNSPLHF.

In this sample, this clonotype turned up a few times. The CDR3 spells CASSFPAEGLAKNIQYF. The CDR3 DNA follows: TGTGCCAGCAGTTTTCCCGCTGAGGGTCTAGCCAAAAACATTCAGTACTTC. V usage is TRBV28 and J usage is TRBJ2-4; D might be TRBD2 (5 bases). V gave up 3 bases and J gave up 0 bases, with 15 bases separating them. The CDR3 length is 17 residues. In germline, CDR1 is MDHEN, CDR2 SYDVKM.

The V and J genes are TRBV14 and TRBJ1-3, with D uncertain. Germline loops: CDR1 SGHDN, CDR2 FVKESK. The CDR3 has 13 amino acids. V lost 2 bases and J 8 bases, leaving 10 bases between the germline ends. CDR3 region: CASSQQLGDTIYF. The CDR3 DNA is TGTGCCAGCAGCCAACAGTTGGGAGACACCATATATTTT.

CDR3 residues: CASSQAQLAGGSTGELFF. CDR3 nucleotide sequence: TGTGCCAGCAGCCAAGCCCAACTAGCGGGGGGCTCTACCGGGGAGCTGTTTTTT. The chain is built from TRBV4-2 and TRBJ2-2; 12 bases line up with TRBD2. The CDR3 contains 18 residues. The V segment lost 1 base and the J segment 5 bases; nucleotides outside the gene matches: 8. Germline values: CDR1 LGHNA, CDR2 YNFKEQ.

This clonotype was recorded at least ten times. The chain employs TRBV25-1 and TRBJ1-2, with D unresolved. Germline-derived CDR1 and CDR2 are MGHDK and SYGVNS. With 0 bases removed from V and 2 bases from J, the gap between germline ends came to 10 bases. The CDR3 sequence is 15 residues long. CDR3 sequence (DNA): TGTGCCAGCAGTGAATATCGGGCAGCAAACTATGGCTACACCTTC. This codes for CASSEYRAANYGYTF.